This paragraph reports one T cell receptor beta chain. This sample stems from a study of blood T cell repertoires in COVID-19. Overall study: Specimens from acute and convalescent COVID-19 originated in the United States, Italy and Spain. PBMCs, B-cell-depleted T cells, or T cells provided the cDNA or gDNA that made up the material.

Authors' processing steps: By means of reference gene primer amplification, nucleated cell counts were estimated. Here immunoSEQ multiplex PCR was the method, and the copy in TCRdb shows in-frame clones only, minus some. V, J and clone size are taken as reported in that table, and D and trimming were inferred from the DNA itself. The table lists about 120,000 clones, approximately 90% of them singletons. CDR3 size: 16 residues. The V gene's germline CDR1 is MGHRA and CDR2 YSYEKL. V lost 1 base and J 0 bases, leaving 13 bases between the germline ends. The J gene is TRBJ2-7, the V gene TRBV4-1; D perhaps matches TRBD2 (6 bases). Sample: peripheral blood. This TCR came from a man in his sixties with COVID-19, enrolled during active disease. The CDR3 DNA is TGCGCCAGCAGCCAAGTTAGCGGCCCGAGCTCCTACGAGCAGTACTTC. This gives the protein CASSQVSGPSSYEQYF.